This T cell receptor (beta chain) was captured in a study of cytomegalovirus exposure and HLA in healthy donors. Overall study: Findings of an earlier analysis included about 100 million unique TCR beta sequences from around 180 million T cells. Regarding the study as a whole: Later on, an analysis tied over 15,000 TCR beta sequences to HLA alleles at 0.05 false discovery rate.

Regarding donors, all were healthy bone marrow donors. In the PCR, 60 Vbeta and 13 Jbeta primers were used. Sequenced by immunoSEQ multiplex PCR; TCRdb stores in-frame clones only, minus some. This table lists some 76,000 clones. Details on this clone: No antigen is known for it.

Sequencing was carried out using PBMCs. The sequence derives from a female donor in good health and CMV-seropositive.

CDR3 protein: CASSPVAGSSYEQYF. The CDR3 DNA sequence: TGTGCCAGCAGCCCAGTGGCCGGGAGCTCCTACGAGCAGTACTTC. The chain is built from TRBV6-4 and TRBJ2-7; D is possibly TRBD2 (6 bases). CDR3 length: 15 residues. Per the germline V gene, CDR1 is MRHNA and CDR2 is SNTAGT. Trimming stripped 6 bases from V and 0 bases from J, with 15 bases between.